This T cell receptor (beta chain) was sequenced in a study of siplizumab effects on memory and regulatory T cells. Looked up from germline, CDR1 is WSHSY and CDR2 is SAAADI. The trim removed 5 bases at V and 3 bases at J, leaving 13 bases unmatched. The CDR3 covers 17 residues. Produced via immunoSEQ multiplex PCR; TCRdb's table is partial and in-frame only. The sample lists 100,000 or so clones, about 90% occurring once. J is TRBJ2-1 and V is TRBV10-2; 7 nucleotides agree with TRBD2. What was sequenced was Tregs sorted from blood. This clonotype originated in a human donor in good health. The CDR3 nucleotides read TGCGCCAGCAGTACACCTAAGACTAGCCTACTCTACAATGAGCAGTTCTTC. This translates into CASSTPKTSLLYNEQFF.